The present TCR beta chain was sequenced within a study of blood T cells in healthy people across ages. The ends were cut back, 7 bases at V and 4 bases at J, with 17 bases in the middle. The CDR3 covers 15 residues. CDR1 is SGHTA, CDR2 FQGNSA, per germline. This clonotype occurred many times. Every donor provided roughly 10 milliliters of peripheral blood. PCR was performed a second time for about 6 to 12 cycles using a sample-barcoded 5' primer and a J-beta primer mix. Each cDNA molecule, via a template-switch adaptor with 12 random nucleotides, was tagged. TCRdb recomputed calls from the 5' RACE reads with MiXCR, one row per CDR3 protein. The table includes hundreds of thousands of distinct CDR3 sequences, around 52% detected once.

Sequences were obtained from blood. The chain uses TRBV7-2 and TRBJ1-5, with D hard to call. The source of this sequence is a woman of 80 years or more in good health. This chain's CDR3 is CASTPRAGSNQPQHF. The CDR3 DNA reads as TGTGCCAGCACCCCGAGGGCCGGGTCTAATCAGCCCCAGCATTTT.